The entry below gives a single T cell receptor (beta chain) sequence along with its context. Its antigen is unidentified. The germline gene is not matched at one end of the junction; a read error may be the cause. Germline CDR1 reads MNHEY; CDR2 reads SVGEGT. This CDR3 region has 16 residues. These data originate in a study of tumor-infiltrating lymphocytes in primary liver carcinoma. Study-level information: The patient group consisted of men and women aged 30 to 69 years.

Starting material for RNA and DNA co-extraction consisted of roughly 18-34 mg of unsorted bulk tissue. Study-wide results and limits: Overlap between tumor regions exceeded overlap of tumor with adjacent tissue or blood. Tumors had a significantly higher top-250-clone fraction than blood (p = 0.039).

The researchers produced TCR beta cDNA from around 500 ng total RNA with a constant-region primer. What produced the TCR beta libraries was three nested multiplex PCR rounds using slightly modified ARM-PCR. Rounds one and two of PCR, each of about 10 cycles, were primed with TRBV1-TRBV30 forward primers and a C-beta reverse primer. TCRdb ran MiXCR on the multiplex PCR reads and lists one entry per CDR3 protein. Of around 37,000 distinct CDR3 sequences listed, more than 70% are singletons. The sample was tumor-adjacent normal liver tissue. This chain connects TRBV6-2 or TRBV6-3 to TRBJ2-1, with 9 nucleotides matching TRBD1. The sequence was collected from a man in his forties or fifties with primary liver carcinoma and hepatitis B virus infection. CDR3 nucleotide sequence: TGTGCCAGCAGTCTGCCGGGACAGGGCTCCTACAATGAGCAGTTATTC. Translation gives CASSLPGQGSYNEQLF.